The rows below give T cell receptor beta chains drawn from one sample of a study of breast tumors, draining lymph nodes, adjacent tissues. TCRdb recomputed calls from the multiplex PCR reads with MiXCR, one row per CDR3 protein. This sample yields fewer than 90,000 distinct CDR3 sequences, of which approximately 30% are seen a single time; 8.1% belongs to the top ten. Sequenced: axillary lymph node tissue. These receptors were obtained from a female donor with breast cancer. Some clones in this sample may be carry-over from other donors' samples. Each CDR3 is given with its conserved first and last residue. D genes are given only for firm matches. Part of the rows lack a size; the others show once, few, many or a class for expanded clones.

abundance	d_gene	v_gene	j_gene	CDR3nt	CDR3aa
many	TRBD1	TRBV6-1	TRBJ2-7	TGTGCCAGCGCGAACAGGGGAATCTACGAGCAGTACTTC	CASANRGIYEQYF
-	-	TRBV11-1	TRBJ1-6	TGTGCCAGCGGCTTAGGTACGGGGAGCCTCTATAATTCACCCCTCCACTTT	CASGLGTGSLYNSPLHF
-	TRBD1	TRBV27	TRBJ1-1	TGTGCCAGCAGAGGACAGGAGAACACTGAAGCTTTCTTT	CASRGQENTEAFF
many	TRBD1	TRBV27	TRBJ2-7	TGTGCCAGCAGTTCAACCGGGACAGGACACTACGAGCAGTACTTC	CASSSTGTGHYEQYF
-	-	TRBV10-3	TRBJ2-2	TGTGCCATCGCCCCTGACTACACCGGGGAGCTGTTTTTC	CAIAPDYTGELFF
many	-	TRBV29-1	TRBJ1-2	TGCAGCGTTGACGACGTCGGATATGGCTACACCTTC	CSVDDVGYGYTF
many	TRBD1	TRBV6-6	TRBJ1-6	TGTGCCAGCAGTCACGGAGGGGACAGGGGTGCACCCCTCCACTTT	CASSHGGDRGAPLHF
-	-	TRBV7-8	TRBJ2-2	TGTGCCAGCAGCTTCACAGGAAACCCTGGAAACACCGGGGAGCTGTTTTTT	CASSFTGNPGNTGELFF
many	-	TRBV20-1	TRBJ2-7	TGCAGTGCTAGTCCTAGTTACCACGCGAATAATCACGATCAGTACTTC	CSASPSYHANNHDQYF
-	-	TRBV11-3	TRBJ2-7	TGTGCCAGCAGCGTGGACGTCTTGACCTCCTACGAGCAGTACTTC	CASSVDVLTSYEQYF
many	TRBD1	TRBV20-1	TRBJ2-7	TGCAGTGCTAGCGGGACAGGGTACGAGCAGTACTTC	CSASGTGYEQYF
once	-	TRBV6-2/TRBV6-3	TRBJ2-6	TGTGCCAGCAGACACAGGGATTCAGTCTCTGGGGCCAACGTCCTGACTTTC	CASRHRDSVSGANVLTF
many	-	TRBV11-2	TRBJ2-7	TGTGCCAGCAGCTTAGTGAGTAGCGGAGACGAGCAGTACTTC	CASSLVSSGDEQYF
-	-	TRBV11-3	TRBJ1-2	TGTGCCAGCAGCCTAAGCAGTTCTAACTGTGGCTACACCTTC	CASSLSSSNCGYTF
many	TRBD2	TRBV6-1	TRBJ2-3	TGTGCCAGCAGGTCTGGCGGGAGTTATATAGATACGCAGTATTTT	CASRSGGSYIDTQYF
-	TRBD1	TRBV12-3/TRBV12-4	TRBJ2-3	TGTGCCAGCAGCCGAACCGGGACAGCTAACCAGTATTTT	CASSRTGTANQYF
many	TRBD2	TRBV7-9	TRBJ2-3	TGTGCCAGCAGCGAGGGACTAGGAGGGGCCACAGATACGCAGTATTTT	CASSEGLGGATDTQYF
once	-	TRBV9	TRBJ2-4	TGTGCCAGCAGCTTCCAGGGAGAAAACATTCAGTACTTC	CASSFQGENIQYF
-	-	TRBV7-9	TRBJ2-5	TGTGCCAGCAGCTTAATAAACAACCAAGAGACCCAGTACTTC	CASSLINNQETQYF
many	-	TRBV2	TRBJ2-7	TGTGCCAGCAGTGATCTTCGGGTACGGGGGAGCTCCTACGAGCAGTACTTC	CASSDLRVRGSSYEQYF
many	-	TRBV14	TRBJ2-7	TGTGCCAGCAGCCAAGTCACTGGCTACGAGCAGTACTTC	CASSQVTGYEQYF
-	TRBD1	TRBV2	TRBJ1-2	TGTGCCATCCGGGACAGGGGCACAGATGGCTACACCTTC	CAIRDRGTDGYTF
-	-	TRBV12-3/TRBV12-4	TRBJ1-2	TGTGCCAGCATGGCCACAGGCCCTAACTATGGCTACACCTTC	CASMATGPNYGYTF
many	-	TRBV19	TRBJ2-3	TGTGCCAGTAACTTTCGGGGGGCGAATTTGGATACGCAGTATTTT	CASNFRGANLDTQYF
many	TRBD2	TRBV27	TRBJ2-3	TGTGCCAGCAGTTCCCCGGGACTAGCGGGAAGCACAGATACGCAGTATTTT	CASSSPGLAGSTDTQYF
-	-	TRBV20-1	TRBJ2-7	TGCAGTGCTAGAATTGGGGCGGGACAAGCCGCCCACGAGCAGTACTTC	CSARIGAGQAAHEQYF
many	TRBD2	TRBV7-9	TRBJ2-1	TGTGCCAGCAGCATTTCTACTAGCGGCAATGAGCAGTTCTTC	CASSISTSGNEQFF
many	TRBD2	TRBV7-6	TRBJ2-1	TGTGCCAGCAGCTTAAAACTAGCGGGCGTCTCCTACAATGAGCAGTTCTTC	CASSLKLAGVSYNEQFF
-	TRBD1	TRBV6-2/TRBV6-3	TRBJ2-7	TGTGCCAGCAGTCACTCAGGACAGGGGGCCGCCTACGAGCAGTACTTC	CASSHSGQGAAYEQYF
many	-	TRBV27	TRBJ2-7	TGTGCCAGCAGTTTAGACGGCTACTACGAGCAGTACTTC	CASSLDGYYEQYF
many	-	TRBV5-1	TRBJ1-3	TGCGCCAGCAGCTTGGCGGGAGACACCATATATTTT	CASSLAGDTIYF
many	-	TRBV5-1	TRBJ2-3	TGCGCCAGCAGCTTGGCCGGTCCCTACGCGGGATTATTTGGGGTCACAGATACGCAGTATTTT	CASSLAGPYAGLFGVTDTQYF
many	-	TRBV25-1	TRBJ2-2	TGTGCCAGCAGTGAAGGTTGGGCCGGGGAGCTGTTTTTT	CASSEGWAGELFF
many	-	TRBV20-1	TRBJ2-7	TGCAGTGTTGAGTACCCCTCCTACGAGCAGTACTTC	CSVEYPSYEQYF
many	-	TRBV3-1	TRBJ2-2	TGTGCCAGCAGCCAAGATTCGAGCACCGGGGAGCTGTTTTTT	CASSQDSSTGELFF
many	-	TRBV11-1	TRBJ2-7	TGTGCCAGCAGCTTAGAGTCAGCCTCCTACGAGCAGTACTTC	CASSLESASYEQYF
many	TRBD2	TRBV4-2	TRBJ2-1	TGTGCCAGCACCCTAAGCGCGGGAGAAGGCGATGAGCAGTTCTTC	CASTLSAGEGDEQFF
many	-	TRBV20-1	TRBJ1-4	TGCAGTGCGGAGGACAGCGACTCAACTAATGAAAAACTGTTTTTT	CSAEDSDSTNEKLFF
many	-	TRBV11-2	TRBJ2-7	TGTGCCAGCAGCTCGTTCTCCTACGAGCAGTACTTC	CASSSFSYEQYF
many	-	TRBV7-2	TRBJ2-3	TGTGCCAGCAGCCCCGGGGCGAGCACCACAGATACGCAGTATTTT	CASSPGASTTDTQYF
few	-	TRBV7-2	TRBJ1-1	TGTGCCAGCAGCTTGGGGGGGGTCGGTGAAGCTTTCTTT	CASSLGGVGEAFF
many	-	TRBV9	TRBJ2-1	TGTGCCAGCAGCGTAGGCAGTTACAATAAGCAGTTCTTC	CASSVGSYNKQFF